Listed here are 10 T cell receptor beta chains from one sample, sequenced in a study of T-cell memory formation after mild COVID-19. MiXCR was run by TCRdb on the 5' RACE reads, yielding one entry per CDR3 protein. The sample includes over 500,000 distinct CDR3 sequences, about 18% of them seen just once. Input material: PBMCs or a T cell subset sorted from them (not recorded which). Source of these receptors: an adult woman who had mild COVID-19 (a few samples of this study predate the infection). Cell type and time point are not known.

The CDR3 bases are TGTGCCTGGAGTGTACAGTGGGGAGCTGAAGCTTTCTTT. This codes for CAWSVQWGAEAFF. This chain connects TRBV30 to TRBJ1-1; D unresolved. The V and J ends lost 0 bases and 6 bases respectively, with 11 bases between them. The CDR3 covers 13 residues. CDR1 and CDR2 (germline): GTSNPN, SVGIG (reference sequence).

This clonotype appeared a few times. The CDR3 DNA reads TGTGCCAGCAGCTTAGCGGGAGATGTAGATACGCAGTATTTT. This codes for CASSLAGDVDTQYF. The chain joins TRBV7-6 to TRBJ2-3; D is perhaps TRBD2 (5 bases). Germline V gives CDR1 SGHVS, CDR2 FNYEAQ. This CDR3 spans 14 amino acids. Trimming removed 0 bases from V and 5 bases from J, with 9 bases in between.

The chain uses TRBV7-9 and TRBJ2-3; 8 bases align to TRBD2. J gave up 3 bases and V 5 bases, and 4 bases lay outside the gene matches. Germline lookup yields CDR1 SEHNR and CDR2 FQNEAQ (reference sequence). The CDR3 consists of 14 residues. The CDR3 region is CASSRPGGTDTQYF. In nucleotides, the CDR3 is TGTGCCAGCAGCCGCCCGGGGGGGACAGATACGCAGTATTTT.

This clonotype was picked up a small number of times. V and J are TRBV20-1 and TRBJ1-4, with TRBD1 matching over 8 bases. J lost 6 bases, V lost 6 bases, and 15 bases had no gene match. The germline V gene has CDR1 DFQATT and CDR2 SNEGSKA (reference sequence). The CDR3 covers 16 residues. In DNA form, the CDR3 reads TGCAGTGCCCCGACCCCCGTAGGACAGGGATATGAAAAACTGTTTTTT. It specifies CSAPTPVGQGYEKLFF.

This rearrangement joins TRBV12-3 or TRBV12-4 to TRBJ2-3, with D possibly being TRBD1 or TRBD2 (6 bases each). Trimming took 2 bases from V and 3 from J, leaving 12 bases between them. The CDR3 spans 15 residues. The CDR3 spells CASSLKGGLTDTQYF. The DNA of the CDR3 is TGTGCCAGCAGTTTAAAGGGGGGCTTGACAGATACGCAGTATTTT.

The gene calls are TRBV5-1 and TRBJ2-2, with unresolved D. The CDR3 loop spans 17 amino acids. Germline V gives CDR1 SGHRS, CDR2 YFSETQ. Trimming removed 0 bases from V and 3 bases from J, with 15 bases in between. This CDR3 reads CASSLEPLGRYTGELFF. The CDR3 DNA sequence: TGCGCCAGCAGCTTGGAGCCTTTGGGCAGATACACCGGGGAGCTGTTTTTT. The complete variable domain, with remaining parts taken from reference TRBV5-1 and TRBJ2-2, reads KAGVTQTPRYLIKTRGQQVTLSCSPISGHRSVSWYQQTPGQGLQFLFEYFSETQRNKGNFPGRFSGRQFSNSRSEMNVSTLELGDSALYLCASSLEPLGRYTGELFFGEGSRLTVL.

V is TRBV19 and J is TRBJ1-4; 7 bases map to TRBD1. The CDR3 runs 16 residues. Germline CDR1 and CDR2: LNHDA and SQIVND (reference sequence). V dropped 1 base and J dropped 4; count of bases not matched to a gene: 6. The DNA for the CDR3 is TGTGCCAGTAGTATAGCGTCACAGGGGATTAATGAAAAACTGTTTTTT. Protein product: CASSIASQGINEKLFF.

A few counts support this clonotype. A read error may produce the germline difference seen at one junction end. The chain recombines TRBV3-1 with TRBJ2-7; 7 bases agree with TRBD1. There are 12 residues in the CDR3. Germline assignment: CDR1 LGHDT and CDR2 YNNKEL (reference sequence). The DNA of the CDR3 is TGTGCCAGCAGCCCTTGGACAGGAACTCAGGTTTTC. Amino acid sequence: CASSPWTGTQVF.

This clonotype came up a few times. The gene calls are TRBV12-3 or TRBV12-4 and TRBJ2-4; a weak D match, TRBD1 (6 bases). The V end was cut by 5 bases, the J end by 0 bases, with 17 bases between. The CDR3 runs to 17 residues. CDR3 protein: CASSPLDRSLAKNIQYF. CDR3 in DNA: TGTGCCAGCAGTCCCCTCGACAGGAGCCTAGCCAAAAACATTCAGTACTTC.

In its sample, this clonotype was seen a few times. The gene calls are TRBV5-1 and TRBJ2-2, with D maybe TRBD2 (5 bases). The CDR3 spans 15 residues. Germline values: CDR1 SGHRS, CDR2 YFSETQ. V gave up 1 base and J gave up 3 bases, with 10 bases separating them. This CDR3 reads CASSLPEEHTGELFF. CDR3 nucleotides: TGCGCCAGCAGCTTGCCGGAGGAACACACCGGGGAGCTGTTTTTT.